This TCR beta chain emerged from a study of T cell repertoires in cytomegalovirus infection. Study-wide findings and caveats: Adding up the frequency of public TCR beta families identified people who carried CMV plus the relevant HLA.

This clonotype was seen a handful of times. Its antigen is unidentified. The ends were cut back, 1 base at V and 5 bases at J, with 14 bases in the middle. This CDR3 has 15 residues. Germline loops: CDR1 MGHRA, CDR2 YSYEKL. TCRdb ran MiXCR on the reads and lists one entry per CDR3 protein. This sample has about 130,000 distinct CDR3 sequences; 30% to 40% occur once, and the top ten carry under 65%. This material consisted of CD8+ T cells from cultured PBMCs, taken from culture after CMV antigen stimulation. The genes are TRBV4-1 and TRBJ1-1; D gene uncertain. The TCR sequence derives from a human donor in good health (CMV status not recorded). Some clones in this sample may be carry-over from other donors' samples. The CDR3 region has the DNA TGCGCCAGCAGCCAAGTGGTCGGGTCGGGGACTGAAGCTTTCTTT. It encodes CASSQVVGSGTEAFF.